The 2 T cell receptor beta chains listed next were all sequenced from one sample in a study of blood T cell repertoires in COVID-19 (dated by TCRdb to 2020 to 2022). The library came from the immunoSEQ multiplex PCR assay. The table comes from immuneACCESS by way of TCRdb, which keeps in-frame sequences with V and J called. Part of the clones is missing from these tables; in studies checked, under half for an unresolved V gene and the rest for unknown reasons. A total of around 100,000 clones appear in this sample, over 70% of them only once. In total, the top ten clones hold 0.8% to 0.9% of the sample. The sequenced material came from peripheral blood. Receptors originate from a woman aged 70-85 years with acute or convalescent COVID-19.

The V and J genes are TRBV5-1 and TRBJ1-2, with TRBD1 as a possible D gene (5 bases). CDR3 size: 14 residues. V was pared by 4 bases and J by 5 bases, with 15 bases between. Germline values: CDR1 SGHRS, CDR2 YFSETQ. The CDR3, as DNA: TGCGCCAGCAGCCCGGAGGGGAGTGGTTATGGCTACACCTTC. This translates into CASSPEGSGYGYTF.

The chain joins TRBV6-1 to TRBJ1-3; tentative D call: TRBD1 (6 bases). The CDR3 has 16 residues. Between the trimmed V and J ends, which lost 3 bases and 0 bases, there was a span of 12 bases. Per germline, CDR1 MNHNS and CDR2 SASEGT. The DNA for the CDR3 is TGTGCCAGCAGTGATCCCGGACAGCCCTCTGGAAACACCATATATTTT. Translation gives CASSDPGQPSGNTIYF.